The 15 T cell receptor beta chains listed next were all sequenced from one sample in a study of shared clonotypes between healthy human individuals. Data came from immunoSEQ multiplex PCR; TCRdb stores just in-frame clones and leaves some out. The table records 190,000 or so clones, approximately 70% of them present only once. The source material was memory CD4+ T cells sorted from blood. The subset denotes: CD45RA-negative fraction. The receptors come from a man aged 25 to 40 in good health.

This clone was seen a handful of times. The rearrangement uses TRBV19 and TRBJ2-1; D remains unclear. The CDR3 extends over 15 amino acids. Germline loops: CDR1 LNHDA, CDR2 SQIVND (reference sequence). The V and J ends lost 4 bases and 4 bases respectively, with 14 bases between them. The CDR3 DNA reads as TGTGCCAGTAGTAGGGCCCACGACGTTTACAATGAGCAGTTCTTC. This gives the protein CASSRAHDVYNEQFF.

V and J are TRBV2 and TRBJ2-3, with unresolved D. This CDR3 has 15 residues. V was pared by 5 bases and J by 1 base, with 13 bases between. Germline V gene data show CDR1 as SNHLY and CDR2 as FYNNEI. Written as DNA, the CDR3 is TGTGCCAGCAGTCCGGACGGTCGGGGCACAGATACGCAGTATTTT. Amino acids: CASSPDGRGTDTQYF.

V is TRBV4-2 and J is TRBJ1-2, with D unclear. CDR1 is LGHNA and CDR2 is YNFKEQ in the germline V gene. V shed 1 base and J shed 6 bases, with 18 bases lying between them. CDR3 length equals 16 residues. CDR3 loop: CASSQAREQRLDGYTF. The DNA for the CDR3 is TGTGCCAGCAGCCAAGCTAGGGAACAAAGGCTTGATGGCTACACCTTC.

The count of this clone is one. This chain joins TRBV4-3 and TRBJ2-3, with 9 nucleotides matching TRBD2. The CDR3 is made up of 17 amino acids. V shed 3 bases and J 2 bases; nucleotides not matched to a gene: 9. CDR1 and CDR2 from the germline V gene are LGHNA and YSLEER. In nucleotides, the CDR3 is TGCGCCAGCAGCCACGGGGGTGCGGGAGGGCACACAGATACGCAGTATTTT. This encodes CASSHGGAGGHTDTQYF.

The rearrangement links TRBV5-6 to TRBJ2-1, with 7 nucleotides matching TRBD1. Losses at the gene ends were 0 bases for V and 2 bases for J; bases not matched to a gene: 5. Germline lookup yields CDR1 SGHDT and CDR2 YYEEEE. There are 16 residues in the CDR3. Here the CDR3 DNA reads TGTGCCAGCAGCTTGGAGGGACAGAGGACCTACAATGAGCAGTTCTTC. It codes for CASSLEGQRTYNEQFF.

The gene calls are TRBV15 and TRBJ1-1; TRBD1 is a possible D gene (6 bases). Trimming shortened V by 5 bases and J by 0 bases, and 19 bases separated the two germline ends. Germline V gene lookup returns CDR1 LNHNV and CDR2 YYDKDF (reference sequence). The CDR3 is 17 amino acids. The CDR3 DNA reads TGTGCCACCAGCTCGGATACGGGACACCTCATGAACACTGAAGCTTTCTTT. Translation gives CATSSDTGHLMNTEAFF. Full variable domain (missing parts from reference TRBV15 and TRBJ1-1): DAMVIQNPRYQVTQFGKPVTLSCSQTLNHNVMYWYQQKSSQAPKLLFHYYDKDFNNEADTPDNFQSRRPNTSFCFLDIRSPGLGDTAMYLCATSSDTGHLMNTEAFFGQGTRLTVV.

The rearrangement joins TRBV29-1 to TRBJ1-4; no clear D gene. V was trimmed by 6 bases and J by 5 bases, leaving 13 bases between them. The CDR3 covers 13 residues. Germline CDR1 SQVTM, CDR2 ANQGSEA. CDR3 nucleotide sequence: TGCAGCGTGACCGGTGAGATAAATGAAAAACTGTTTTTT. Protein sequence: CSVTGEINEKLFF.

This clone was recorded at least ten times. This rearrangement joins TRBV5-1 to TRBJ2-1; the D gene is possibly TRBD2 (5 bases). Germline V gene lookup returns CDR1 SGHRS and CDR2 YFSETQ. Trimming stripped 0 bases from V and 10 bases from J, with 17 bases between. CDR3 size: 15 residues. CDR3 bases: TGCGCCAGCAGCTTGGACAGCGGTACCTTGCGGGAGCAGTTCTTC. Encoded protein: CASSLDSGTLREQFF. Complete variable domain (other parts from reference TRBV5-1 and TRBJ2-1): KAGVTQTPRYLIKTRGQQVTLSCSPISGHRSVSWYQQTPGQGLQFLFEYFSETQRNKGNFPGRFSGRQFSNSRSEMNVSTLELGDSALYLCASSLDSGTLREQFFGPGTRLTVL.

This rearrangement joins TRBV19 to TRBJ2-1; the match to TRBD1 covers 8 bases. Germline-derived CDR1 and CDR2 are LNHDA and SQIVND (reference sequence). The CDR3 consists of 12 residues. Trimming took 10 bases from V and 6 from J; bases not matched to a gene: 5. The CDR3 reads CATKDRVNEQFF. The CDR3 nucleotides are TGTGCCACTAAGGACAGGGTCAATGAGCAGTTCTTC.

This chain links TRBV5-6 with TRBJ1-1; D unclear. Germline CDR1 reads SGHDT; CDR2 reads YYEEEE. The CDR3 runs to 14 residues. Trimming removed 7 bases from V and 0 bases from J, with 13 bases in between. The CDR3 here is CASGRSRLNTEAFF. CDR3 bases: TGTGCCAGCGGGCGGAGCAGGTTGAACACTGAAGCTTTCTTT.

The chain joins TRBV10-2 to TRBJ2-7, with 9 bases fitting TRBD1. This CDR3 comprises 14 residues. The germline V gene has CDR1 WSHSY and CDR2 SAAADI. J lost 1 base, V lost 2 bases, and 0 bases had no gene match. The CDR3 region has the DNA TGCGCCAGCAGTGAGGGACAGGGGTCCTACGAGCAGTACTTC. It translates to CASSEGQGSYEQYF.

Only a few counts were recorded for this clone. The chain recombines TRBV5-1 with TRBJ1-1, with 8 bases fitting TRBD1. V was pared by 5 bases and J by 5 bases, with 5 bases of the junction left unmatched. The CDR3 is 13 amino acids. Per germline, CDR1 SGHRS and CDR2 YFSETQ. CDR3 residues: CASREQGVTEAFF. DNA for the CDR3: TGCGCCAGCAGGGAACAGGGGGTTACTGAAGCTTTCTTT.

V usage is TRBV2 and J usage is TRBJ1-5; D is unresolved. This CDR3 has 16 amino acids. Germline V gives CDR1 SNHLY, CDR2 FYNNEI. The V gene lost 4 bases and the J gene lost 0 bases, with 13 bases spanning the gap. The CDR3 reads CASSGLITNSNQPQHF. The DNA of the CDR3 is TGTGCCAGCAGTGGGTTGATTACAAATAGCAATCAGCCCCAGCATTTT.

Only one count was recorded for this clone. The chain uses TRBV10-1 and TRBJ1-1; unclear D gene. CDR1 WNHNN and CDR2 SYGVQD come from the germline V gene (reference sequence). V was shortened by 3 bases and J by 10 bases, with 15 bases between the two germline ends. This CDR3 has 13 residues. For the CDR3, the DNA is TGCGCCAGCAGTGAAGACCCAGGCCTAAGAGCTTTCTTT. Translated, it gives CASSEDPGLRAFF.

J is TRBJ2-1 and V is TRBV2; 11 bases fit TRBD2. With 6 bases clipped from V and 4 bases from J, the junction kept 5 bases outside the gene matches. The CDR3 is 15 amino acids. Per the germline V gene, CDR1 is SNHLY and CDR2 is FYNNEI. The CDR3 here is CASRLAGGSYNEQFF. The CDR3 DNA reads TGTGCCAGCAGGCTAGCGGGAGGTAGTTACAATGAGCAGTTCTTC. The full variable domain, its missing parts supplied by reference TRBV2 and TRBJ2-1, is EPEVTQTPSHQVTQMGQEVILRCVPISNHLYFYWYRQILGQKVEFLVSFYNNEISEKSEIFDDQFSVERPDGSNFTLKIRSTKLEDSAMYFCASRLAGGSYNEQFFGPGTRLTVL.